What follows are 21 T cell receptor beta chains derived from one specimen sequenced in a study of human T cells and chemical hapten exposure. The time point here: patch test 1, 2 weeks after DPC sensitization. Treatment indicated: therapeutic diphenylcyclopropenone sensitization with weekly scalp DPC. TCRdb processed the RACE reads anew with MiXCR; each CDR3 protein has one entry. The sample consists of tens of thousands of distinct CDR3 sequences, about 9.3% of them appearing once. Source: whole blood, taken in connection with sensitization to the hapten diphenylcyclopropenone (DPC). These receptors were obtained from a woman between 40 and 50 years old with alopecia areata. Some clones in this sample may be carry-over from other donors' samples.

This chain joins TRBV7-2 and TRBJ1-1; 7 bases are shared with TRBD1. The CDR3 runs to 12 residues. Looked up from germline, CDR1 is SGHTA and CDR2 is FQGNSA. DNA for the CDR3: TGTGCTACAGGGGACATGAACACTGAAGCTTTCTTT. It codes for CATGDMNTEAFF.

This clonotype has just a few counts. This chain uses TRBV27 with TRBJ2-3; D unresolved. The V gene lost 7 bases and the J gene lost 6 bases, with 8 bases spanning the gap. The CDR3 has 11 residues. Germline CDR1 reads MNHEY; CDR2 reads SMNVEV (reference sequence). Here the CDR3 reads CASKVYDTQYF. CDR3 in DNA: TGTGCCAGCAAAGTCTACGATACGCAGTATTTT.

This clonotype has a count of ten or more. The rearrangement links TRBV10-3 to TRBJ1-6, with no clear D. The CDR3 covers 14 residues. Germline V gene lookup returns CDR1 ENHRY and CDR2 SYGVKD. With 3 bases removed from V and 7 bases from J, the gap between germline ends came to 10 bases. CDR3 loop: CAISDLDLNSPLHF. CDR3 in DNA: TGTGCCATCAGTGATTTGGACCTAAATTCACCCCTCCACTTT.

This clonotype was counted ten times or more. The J gene is TRBJ2-4, the V gene TRBV4-2, with D possibly called TRBD1 or TRBD2 (5 bases each). V lost 4 bases, J lost 1 base, and 17 bases lay in between. Germline CDR1 LGHNA, CDR2 YNFKEQ. This CDR3 is built from 17 residues. CDR3 in amino acids: CASSPSTGRTAKNIQYF. CDR3 nucleotide sequence: TGTGCCAGCAGCCCCTCCACGGGGCGCACGGCCAAAAACATTCAGTACTTC.

The rearrangement joins TRBV6-5 to TRBJ2-3, with TRBD2 matching over 7 bases. Per germline, CDR1 MNHEY and CDR2 SVGAGI. The CDR3 covers 14 residues. J lost 4 bases, V lost 6 bases, and 7 bases had no gene match. The CDR3 reads CASRRGVLADTQYF. As DNA, the CDR3 is TGTGCCAGCAGACGGGGGGTGCTGGCAGATACGCAGTATTTT.

This clonotype was picked up many times. The chain recombines TRBV6-1 with TRBJ2-1; D is unclear. Trimming pared 6 bases from V and 0 bases from J, leaving 12 bases between. Germline CDR1 MNHNS, CDR2 SASEGT. The CDR3 consists of 15 residues. Here the CDR3 DNA reads TGTGCCAGCAGGCTACAACACGACTCCTACAATGAGCAGTTCTTC. It codes for CASRLQHDSYNEQFF.

Comments on this clonotype: Because the CDR3 is missing its conserved closing phenylalanine or tryptophan, this is likely a read error. The genes are TRBV28 and TRBJ2-3, with TRBD2 as a possible D gene (5 bases). CDR1 is MDHEN and CDR2 is SYDVKM in the germline V gene. V shed 7 bases and J shed 4 bases, with 15 bases lying between them. The CDR3 runs to 14 residues. CDR3 residues: CASTPAARADTQYS. CDR3 DNA: TGTGCCAGCACCCCGGCCGCGAGGGCAGATACGCAGTATTCT.

This clonotype showed up many times. The rearrangement links TRBV21-1 to TRBJ1-3; the D call of TRBD1 is as the table states it, not checked on the DNA. TRBV21-1 corresponds to a pseudogene. CDR3 length: 16 residues. CDR3 protein: CASSKGGQGRGNTIYF. CDR3 nucleotides: TGTGCCAGCAGCAAAGGGGGACAGGGCAGGGGAAACACCATATATTTT.

This clonotype showed up just a few times. The rearrangement links TRBV9 to TRBJ2-5; TRBD1 is a possible D gene (6 bases). V lost 3 bases and J 0 bases, leaving 12 bases between the germline ends. The CDR3 totals 15 residues. Germline-derived CDR1 and CDR2 are SGDLS and YYNGEE. The CDR3 reads CASSDGTLYQETQYF. CDR3 nucleotide sequence: TGTGCCAGCAGCGATGGGACACTTTACCAAGAGACCCAGTACTTC.

Ten or more counts support this clonotype. This rearrangement joins TRBV2 to TRBJ1-5; D not certain. The CDR3 is 12 residues long. The ends were cut back, 6 bases at V and 6 bases at J, with 9 bases in the middle. Germline-derived CDR1 and CDR2 are SNHLY and FYNNEI. Here the CDR3 reads CASRSEAQPQHF. The CDR3 region has the DNA TGTGCCAGCAGAAGTGAAGCTCAGCCCCAGCATTTT.

Ten or more counts support this clonotype. The V gene is TRBV25-1, the J gene TRBJ1-1; no clear D. CDR1 is MGHDK, CDR2 SYGVNS, per germline. The CDR3 is made up of 13 amino acids. V lost 4 bases and J 2 bases, leaving 8 bases between the germline ends. The CDR3 loop is CASSGRPNTEAFF. The CDR3 region has the DNA TGTGCCAGCAGTGGCCGTCCAAACACTGAAGCTTTCTTT.

This clonotype was seen repeatedly, ten times or more. The chain carries TRBV29-1 and TRBJ2-2; D is uncertain. Germline CDR1 SQVTM, CDR2 ANQGSEA. This CDR3 spans 11 amino acids. V gave up 3 bases and J gave up 5 bases, with 4 bases separating them. The CDR3 coding sequence is TGCAGCGTTGACTATACCGGGGAGCTGTTTTTT. Protein product: CSVDYTGELFF.

This clonotype was detected many times. The rearrangement joins TRBV3-1 to TRBJ2-7; D unresolved. V was clipped by 4 bases and J by 4 bases, with 8 bases between them. Per the germline V gene, CDR1 is LGHDT and CDR2 is YNNKEL (reference sequence). The length of the CDR3 is 12 residues. CDR3 nucleotide sequence: TGTGCCAGCAGCCGGCTGGGGTACGAGCAGTACTTC. Residues: CASSRLGYEQYF.

The rearrangement links TRBV7-2 to TRBJ2-3, with a possible D match to TRBD1 (6 bases). The CDR3 spans 13 residues. Trimming shortened V by 4 bases and J by 4 bases, and 9 bases separated the two germline ends. Germline V CDR1 and CDR2: SGHTA, FQGNSA. DNA for the CDR3: TGTGCCAGCAGCTCGGACAGAGCAGATACGCAGTATTTT. Translating it yields CASSSDRADTQYF.

This clonotype was observed many times. V and J are TRBV6-6 and TRBJ1-2; 7 bases are a match to TRBD1. V lost 4 bases, J lost 5 bases, and 16 bases stayed unmatched. CDR3 length: 17 amino acids. Germline values: CDR1 MNHNY, CDR2 SVGAGI (reference sequence). DNA for the CDR3: TGTGCCAGCAGTTCCCTGACGGGACAGCGAAGTCATTATGGCTACACCTTC. It codes for CASSSLTGQRSHYGYTF.

This clonotype has at least ten counts. The chain joins TRBV7-9 to TRBJ2-7; 10 positions match TRBD1. The germline V gene encodes CDR1 SEHNR and CDR2 FQNEAQ (reference sequence). The J segment lost 3 bases and the V segment lost 5 bases, leaving 4 bases of the junction unmatched. This CDR3 has 14 residues. The DNA of the CDR3 is TGTGCCAGCAGCACCGGACAGGGGGTCTACGAGCAGTACTTC. This sequence encodes CASSTGQGVYEQYF.

This clonotype was observed at least ten times. The chain is built from TRBV5-6 and TRBJ2-7; 7 bases line up with TRBD1. V trimming: 4 bases; J trimming: 1 base; junction bases outside the gene matches: 8. This CDR3 comprises 15 residues. Germline lookup yields CDR1 SGHDT and CDR2 YYEEEE. The CDR3 here is CASSPLDRDSYEQYF. The CDR3 DNA reads as TGTGCCAGCAGCCCGCTAGACAGGGATTCCTACGAGCAGTACTTC.

This clonotype was found a few times. This chain uses TRBV7-9 with TRBJ1-1; no clear D gene. Looked up from germline, CDR1 is SEHNR and CDR2 is FQNEAQ (reference sequence). The CDR3 is 11 amino acids. V was cut by 1 base and J by 6 bases, with 3 bases left in between. CDR3 coding DNA: TGTGCCAGCAGCTTAGAGTCTGAAGCTTTCTTT. This codes for CASSLESEAFF.

This clonotype was recorded a few times. The rearrangement uses TRBV20-1 and TRBJ2-7; 9 nucleotides line up with TRBD1. Trimming cost V 4 bases and J 4 bases; bases outside gene matches: 11. The CDR3 covers 15 residues. From germline, CDR1 is DFQATT and CDR2 SNEGSKA (reference sequence). In DNA form, the CDR3 reads TGCAGTGCTACCTCCCGGGACAGGGCCTTGTACGAGCAGTACTTC. It encodes CSATSRDRALYEQYF.

This clonotype was seen only a few times. The rearrangement links TRBV2 to TRBJ2-2, with 9 bases matching TRBD2. CDR3 size: 16 residues. CDR1 SNHLY and CDR2 FYNNEI come from the germline V gene. The junction had 8 bases not matched to a gene; V was cut back by 6 bases and J by 3 bases. The CDR3 reads CASSSPTSGDTGELFF. For the CDR3, the DNA is TGTGCCAGCAGCTCCCCGACTAGCGGAGACACCGGGGAGCTGTTTTTT.

This clonotype was counted many times. The rearrangement uses TRBV9 and TRBJ2-3; TRBD2 matches 7 bases. The V gene end was trimmed by 4 bases and the J gene end by 1 base; junction bases not matched to a gene: 6. CDR1 is SGDLS and CDR2 is YYNGEE in the germline V gene. This CDR3 spans 15 amino acids. CDR3 sequence reads: CASSTRSGRTDTQYF. The CDR3 bases are TGTGCCAGCAGCACGCGTAGCGGGCGCACAGATACGCAGTATTTT. The full variable domain, its missing parts supplied by reference TRBV9 and TRBJ2-3, is DSGVTQTPKHLITATGQRVTLRCSPRSGDLSVYWYQQSLDQGLQFLIQYYNGEERAKGNILERFSAQQFPDLHSELNLSSLELGDSALYFCASSTRSGRTDTQYFGPGTRLTVL.